The clone carrying this TCR beta chain has a handful of counts. Antigen: not known. Germline V CDR1 and CDR2: SGHTA, FQGNSA. The CDR3 extends over 14 amino acids. The germline V and J ends were trimmed by 5 bases and 7 bases, with 15 bases remaining between them. The data stem from a study of identical twins. Whole-study findings and limits: Twins showed weaker excess sharing in their beta out-of-frame sequences.

TCRdb reprocessed the 5' RACE reads with MiXCR, giving one entry per CDR3 protein. The table shows hundreds of thousands of distinct CDR3 sequences, with about 20% occurring only once. These data were also filed under a second study, of T cells expressing NK-cell markers. From that study: An anti-gamma-delta TCR antibody was added in several experiments. It restricted sorting to alpha-beta TCR-expressing T cells.

The sequenced material came from PBMCs. This sequence joins TRBV7-2 and TRBJ2-1, with D unresolved. The sequence derives from a young woman in good health. CDR3 sequence: CASSLLDAGNEQFF. The DNA of the CDR3 is TGTGCCAGCAGCCTCCTTGACGCCGGGAATGAGCAGTTCTTC.